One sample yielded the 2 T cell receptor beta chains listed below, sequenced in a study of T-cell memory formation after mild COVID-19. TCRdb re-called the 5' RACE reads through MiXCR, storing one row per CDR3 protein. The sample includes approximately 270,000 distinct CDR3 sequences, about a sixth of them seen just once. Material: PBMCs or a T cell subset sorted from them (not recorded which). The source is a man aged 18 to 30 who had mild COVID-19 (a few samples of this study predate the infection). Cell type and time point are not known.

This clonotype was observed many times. DNA for the CDR3: TGCGCCAGCAGCCCCGGTTCTAGCTCCTACAATGAGCAGTTCTTC. Its protein is CASSPGSSSYNEQFF. The chain has TRBV4-3 and TRBJ2-1; D gene uncertain. Germline CDR1 LGHNA, CDR2 YSLEER. The CDR3 runs 15 residues. Trimming removed 4 bases at V and 0 bases at J, with 10 bases between.

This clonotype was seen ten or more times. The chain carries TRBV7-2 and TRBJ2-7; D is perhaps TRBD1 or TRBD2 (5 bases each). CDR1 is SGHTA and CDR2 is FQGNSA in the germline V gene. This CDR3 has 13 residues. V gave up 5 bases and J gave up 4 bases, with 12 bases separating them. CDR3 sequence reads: CASSTSGPYEQYF. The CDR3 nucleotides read TGTGCCAGCAGCACGTCGGGACCATACGAGCAGTACTTC.